These 30 T cell receptor beta chains originate from one sample sequenced in a study of cytomegalovirus exposure and HLA in healthy donors. The study ran its PCR with 60 Vbeta and 13 Jbeta primers. Some clones are missing from TCRdb's copy, which holds only in-frame ones; the method was immunoSEQ multiplex PCR. The data hold some 190,000 clones, with around 78% observed a single time. Sequencing was performed on PBMCs. The receptors were sampled from a woman aged 30 to 39 in good health and CMV-seropositive.

This chain links TRBV29-1 with TRBJ1-1, with D perhaps matching TRBD1 (6 bases). The V end was cut by 4 bases, the J end by 11 bases, with 14 bases between. The CDR3 has 11 residues. Germline assignment: CDR1 SQVTM and CDR2 ANQGSEA. The CDR3 region is CSVGQAREAFF. The DNA of the CDR3 is TGCAGCGTTGGACAGGCCCGCGAGGCTTTCTTT.

The rearrangement uses TRBV6-6 and TRBJ1-5; 7 nucleotides line up with TRBD1. CDR1 and CDR2 (germline): MNHNY, SVGAGI (reference sequence). The CDR3 is 15 amino acids. Trimming removed 5 bases from V and 9 bases from J; junction bases left unmatched: 13. CDR3 protein: CASSAGGQGRRPQHF. The CDR3 bases are TGTGCCAGCAGTGCAGGGGGGCAGGGGCGCCGGCCCCAGCATTTT.

This sequence joins TRBV9 and TRBJ2-1, with D possibly matching TRBD1 (6 bases). V was pared by 0 bases and J by 9 bases, with 7 bases between. This CDR3 comprises 12 residues. Germline CDR1 and CDR2: SGDLS and YYNGEE. The CDR3 coding sequence is TGTGCCAGCAGCGTAGCACAGGGTGAGCAGTTCTTC. This encodes CASSVAQGEQFF.

This clone was counted a single time. The V and J genes are TRBV30 and TRBJ1-5; a possible D gene is TRBD1 (5 bases). The CDR3 consists of 14 residues. Per the germline V gene, CDR1 is GTSNPN and CDR2 is SVGIG (reference sequence). Trimming removed 0 bases from V and 7 bases from J, with 13 bases in between. The CDR3 DNA reads TGTGCCTGGAGTGTCGGTGAGGGGAGGCAGCCCCAGCATTTT. Protein: CAWSVGEGRQPQHF.

V and J are TRBV28 and TRBJ1-2; possible D gene TRBD1, 5 bases. The germline V and J ends were trimmed by 8 bases and 4 bases, with 20 bases remaining between them. The germline CDR1 and CDR2 sequences are MDHEN and SYDVKM. The CDR3 is made up of 15 amino acids. The CDR3 nucleotides read TGTGCCAGCGTGCCGCGGGGGGAAACGGGCTATGGCTACACCTTC. Encoded protein: CASVPRGETGYGYTF.

The genes are TRBV2 and TRBJ1-2; 9 bases map to TRBD1. This CDR3 is 14 amino acids long. Germline V gene lookup returns CDR1 SNHLY and CDR2 FYNNEI. With V trimmed by 4 bases and J by 2 bases, 2 bases remained unmatched. CDR3 sequence reads: CASSVGTGNYGYTF. Here the CDR3 DNA reads TGTGCCAGCAGTGTAGGGACAGGGAACTATGGCTACACCTTC.

This clone was seen a few times. The J gene is TRBJ2-7, the V gene TRBV2, with a weak D call TRBD1 (5 bases). Trimming removed 6 bases at V and 2 bases at J, with 11 bases between. The CDR3 contains 13 residues. The V gene's germline CDR1 is SNHLY and CDR2 FYNNEI. CDR3 DNA sequence: TGTGCCAGCAGAAAAGACAGAACCTACGAGCAGTACTTC. Translating gives CASRKDRTYEQYF.

The chain combines TRBV30 with TRBJ1-6; a possible D gene is TRBD1 (6 bases). This CDR3 region has 15 residues. CDR1 and CDR2 from the germline V gene are GTSNPN and SVGIG (reference sequence). Trimming pared 3 bases from V and 8 bases from J, leaving 17 bases between. The CDR3 coding sequence is TGTGCCTGGAGACGACAGGTCATTGAGGATTCACCCCTCCACTTT. It codes for CAWRRQVIEDSPLHF.

This chain connects TRBV28 to TRBJ2-5; possibly TRBD1 for D (6 bases). CDR3 length: 15 amino acids. The V gene's germline CDR1 is MDHEN and CDR2 SYDVKM. V was cut by 2 bases and J by 2 bases, with 12 bases left in between. The CDR3 region is CASSLPRDIQETQYF. The CDR3 bases are TGTGCCAGCAGTTTACCTCGGGACATTCAAGAGACCCAGTACTTC.

V usage is TRBV7-9 and J usage is TRBJ2-5; a possible D gene is TRBD1 (5 bases). The germline V and J ends were trimmed by 5 bases and 5 bases, with 18 bases remaining between them. CDR3 length: 15 residues. The germline V gene has CDR1 SEHNR and CDR2 FQNEAQ (reference sequence). CDR3 sequence reads: CASSPFQGGVETQYF. The CDR3 bases are TGTGCCAGCAGCCCATTCCAGGGTGGGGTGGAGACCCAGTACTTC.

This chain joins TRBV11-2 and TRBJ1-2; D may be TRBD1 (6 bases). CDR3 length: 18 residues. Germline V gene data show CDR1 as SGHAT and CDR2 as FQNNGV. Trimming cost V 3 bases and J 0 bases, with 20 bases left between them. The DNA of the CDR3 is TGTGCCAGCAGCTTCGGAATGTTTCAGGACAGCGCTAACTATGGCTACACCTTC. Its translation: CASSFGMFQDSANYGYTF.

This chain joins TRBV28 and TRBJ2-7, with TRBD2 identical over 10 bases. J lost 7 bases, V lost 3 bases, and 9 bases had no gene match. The CDR3 covers 15 residues. Germline lookup yields CDR1 MDHEN and CDR2 SYDVKM. CDR3 nucleotides: TGTGCCAGCAGTTTTTCAAGCGGGGGGGTAGGGGAGCAGTACTTC. Translation gives CASSFSSGGVGEQYF.

The J gene is TRBJ1-1, the V gene TRBV27; D gene uncertain. Trimming took off 0 bases at V and 7 bases at J, with 12 bases between the two ends. CDR3 length: 14 amino acids. Germline V gives CDR1 MNHEY, CDR2 SMNVEV (reference sequence). CDR3 DNA: TGTGCCAGCAGTTTATCTTTTAAAGCGGTTGAAGCTTTCTTT. This translates into CASSLSFKAVEAFF.

The chain joins TRBV5-5 to TRBJ1-1, with 9 bases lining up with TRBD1. CDR1 and CDR2 (germline): SGHKS, YYEKEE (reference sequence). The J segment lost 3 bases and the V segment lost 3 bases, leaving 3 bases of the junction unmatched. This CDR3 is 14 amino acids long. CDR3 in amino acids: CASSWDRVDTEAFF. The CDR3 bases are TGTGCCAGCAGCTGGGACAGGGTGGACACTGAAGCTTTCTTT.

This clone was recorded a few times. CDR3 in amino acids: CASSDGGGGPNEQFF. In nucleotides, the CDR3 is TGTGCCAGCAGTGACGGCGGGGGGGGACCCAATGAGCAGTTCTTC. The chain links TRBV6-4 to TRBJ2-1, with 9 positions matching TRBD2. The CDR3 has 15 residues. The V gene's germline CDR1 is MRHNA and CDR2 SNTAGT. J lost 6 bases, V lost 2 bases, and 5 bases had no gene match.

This chain links TRBV19 with TRBJ1-1; TRBD1 might be the D (5 bases). Trimming removed 0 bases at V and 6 bases at J, with 14 bases between. This CDR3 is 15 amino acids long. From germline, CDR1 is LNHDA and CDR2 SQIVND (reference sequence). The CDR3 DNA is TGTGCCAGTAGTATAGATATCTCAGGGTTTGCTGAAGCTTTCTTT. It encodes CASSIDISGFAEAFF.

V is TRBV5-6 and J is TRBJ2-2; 9 nucleotides agree with TRBD1. This CDR3 has 18 residues. After removal of 3 bases from V and 1 base from J, the junction contained 10 bases not matched to a gene. Germline CDR1 SGHDT, CDR2 YYEEEE. The CDR3 DNA reads as TGTGCCAGCAGCTGGGACAGGGACCCACTAATGAACACCGGGGAGCTGTTTTTT. It codes for CASSWDRDPLMNTGELFF.

This clone was found once. CDR3 sequence: CASSPGTSDYEQYF. The CDR3, as DNA: TGTGCCAGCTCACCTGGGACTAGCGACTACGAGCAGTACTTC. This chain links TRBV18 with TRBJ2-7, with TRBD2 matching 10 bases. In germline, CDR1 is KGHSH, CDR2 LQKENI. Unmatched junction bases numbered 2, after V lost 3 bases and J lost 3 bases. The length of the CDR3 is 14 residues.

The chain has TRBV5-5 and TRBJ1-3; no clear D. CDR3 length: 14 amino acids. V was pared by 4 bases and J by 1 base, with 9 bases between. CDR1 and CDR2 (germline): SGHKS, YYEKEE (reference sequence). The CDR3 sequence: CASSVRLSGNTIYF. In DNA, the CDR3 is TGTGCCAGCAGCGTGAGGTTGTCTGGAAACACCATATATTTT. Supplemented by reference TRBV5-5 and TRBJ1-3, the full variable domain reads DAGVTQSPTHLIKTRGQQVTLRCSPISGHKSVSWYQQVLGQGPQFIFQYYEKEERGRGNFPDRFSARQFPNYSSELNVNALLLGDSALYLCASSVRLSGNTIYFGEGSWLTVV.

V is TRBV10-1 and J is TRBJ1-2; D is possibly TRBD1 (6 bases). The CDR3 runs to 15 residues. CDR1 is WNHNN, CDR2 SYGVQD, per germline (reference sequence). Trimming stripped 3 bases from V and 0 bases from J, with 11 bases between. Written as DNA, the CDR3 is TGCGCCAGCAGTGAAGGACAGATAGCTAACTATGGCTACACCTTC. It translates to CASSEGQIANYGYTF.

The V call is TRBV7-9, the J call TRBJ2-3; no clear D gene. CDR1 is SEHNR and CDR2 is FQNEAQ in the germline V gene (reference sequence). Trimming left V 0 bases short and J 9 bases short, with 10 bases between. This CDR3 has 13 residues. As DNA, the CDR3 is TGTGCCAGCAGCTTAGCACCGGTCCCCACGCAGTATTTT. Translating it yields CASSLAPVPTQYF.

This chain uses TRBV6-1 with TRBJ2-7, with 7 bases matching TRBD2. CDR1 is MNHNS and CDR2 is SASEGT in the germline V gene. After removal of 4 bases from V and 0 bases from J, the junction contained 6 bases not matched to a gene. CDR3 length: 15 residues. The CDR3 reads CASSGGSGFSYEQYF. DNA for the CDR3: TGTGCCAGCAGTGGCGGTAGCGGGTTCTCCTACGAGCAGTACTTC.

This chain links TRBV6-5 with TRBJ2-7, with D possibly being TRBD1 (6 bases). Trimming removed 8 bases from V and 3 bases from J, with 14 bases in between. From germline, CDR1 is MNHEY and CDR2 SVGAGI. This CDR3 spans 13 amino acids. CDR3 sequence reads: CASGDTNFYEQYF. The CDR3 DNA reads TGTGCCAGCGGGGACACGAACTTCTACGAGCAGTACTTC.

The chain couples TRBV5-6 to TRBJ1-1; a possible D gene is TRBD1 (5 bases). From germline, CDR1 is SGHDT and CDR2 YYEEEE. This CDR3 contains 14 residues. V lost 4 bases, J lost 5 bases, and 15 bases lay in between. CDR3 region: CASSPGLTSTEAFF. The CDR3 nucleotides are TGTGCCAGCAGCCCGGGACTTACGAGTACTGAAGCTTTCTTT.

The chain carries TRBV12-5 and TRBJ1-2; D is perhaps TRBD1 (5 bases). CDR3 length equals 16 residues. CDR1 LGHNT and CDR2 FRNRAP come from the germline V gene. The ends were cut back, 7 bases at V and 8 bases at J, with 26 bases in the middle. The CDR3 DNA is TGTGCTAGTGACCTATCCGGTTGGGGGGGAAGGGAAGGCTACACCTTC. Translation gives CASDLSGWGGREGYTF.

The J gene is TRBJ2-1, the V gene TRBV23-1; tentatively, D is TRBD1 (8 bases). TRBV23-1 is an open reading frame, and its role is uncertain. V lost 9 bases and J lost 4, with 22 bases in between. The CDR3 length is 16 residues. In DNA, the CDR3 is TGCGCCAGGGACAGGGAAAGCGGGACAACGTACAATGAGCAGTTCTTC. This translates into CARDRESGTTYNEQFF.

The V and J genes are TRBV5-5 and TRBJ2-7; possibly TRBD2 for D (5 bases). The CDR3 consists of 15 residues. V was shortened by 2 bases and J by 1 base, with 13 bases between the two germline ends. Germline V gene data show CDR1 as SGHKS and CDR2 as YYEKEE (reference sequence). CDR3 loop: CASSFKEAGSYEQYF. CDR3 in DNA: TGTGCCAGCAGCTTTAAGGAGGCCGGATCCTACGAGCAGTACTTC.

This clone occurred once. The CDR3 loop is CACWDRGYEQYF. The CDR3 DNA reads as TGTGCCTGTTGGGACAGGGGCTACGAGCAGTACTTC. The chain is built from TRBV30 and TRBJ2-7, with TRBD1 matching over 10 bases. The CDR3 loop spans 12 amino acids. With 6 bases clipped from V and 3 bases from J, the junction kept 2 bases outside the gene matches. CDR1 is GTSNPN, CDR2 SVGIG, per germline (reference sequence).

On this clone itself: This same CDR3 is encoded by further DNA sequences in the sample. This sequence joins TRBV28 and TRBJ2-7, with 9 bases fitting TRBD1. The J segment lost 4 bases and the V segment lost 6 bases, leaving 13 bases of the junction unmatched. Looked up from germline, CDR1 is MDHEN and CDR2 is SYDVKM. The CDR3 is made up of 16 amino acids. CDR3 nucleotide sequence: TGTGCCAGCAGAATTACAGGGGGCTCTATTCCGTACGAGCAGTACTTC. Translated: CASRITGGSIPYEQYF. The full variable domain, completed using reference TRBV28 and TRBJ2-7, is DVKVTQSSRYLVKRTGEKVFLECVQDMDHENMFWYRQDPGLGLRLIYFSYDVKMKEKGDIPEGYSVSREKKERFSLILESASTNQTSMYLCASRITGGSIPYEQYFGPGTRLTVT.

This clone showed up just a few times. The chain carries TRBV30 and TRBJ1-1; D may be TRBD1 (5 bases). The V end was cut by 0 bases, the J end by 7 bases, with 18 bases between. Germline V gene lookup returns CDR1 GTSNPN and CDR2 SVGIG (reference sequence). The CDR3 length is 15 residues. The CDR3 here is CAWSVSPPGRGEAFF. In DNA, the CDR3 is TGTGCCTGGAGTGTAAGTCCGCCAGGGAGGGGTGAAGCTTTCTTT.